This T cell receptor beta chain was captured by sequencing in a study of T cells after yellow fever vaccination. Using its own MiXCR run on the 5' RACE reads, TCRdb lists one record per CDR3 protein. The table shows some 670,000 distinct CDR3 sequences, with 9% to 15% occurring only once. This clonotype was observed a handful of times. CDR3 length: 17 amino acids. Germline V gives CDR1 SGHRS, CDR2 YFSETQ. The J segment lost 0 bases and the V segment lost 7 bases, leaving 15 bases of the junction unmatched. This chain uses TRBV5-1 with TRBJ2-7, with TRBD2 identical over 8 bases. This TCR came from a man aged 25 to 40 who received the YFV17D yellow fever vaccine. Sample: PBMCs, taken on the day of the yellow fever booster vaccination. The DNA for the CDR3 is TGCGCCAGCGGCCGGTTGAGCGCGGGAGGAAACTCCTACGAGCAGTACTTC. Its protein product is CASGRLSAGGNSYEQYF. Based on the CDR3 plus reference TRBV5-1 and TRBJ2-7, the full variable domain is KAGVTQTPRYLIKTRGQQVTLSCSPISGHRSVSWYQQTPGQGLQFLFEYFSETQRNKGNFPGRFSGRQFSNSRSEMNVSTLELGDSALYLCASGRLSAGGNSYEQYFGPGTRLTVT.